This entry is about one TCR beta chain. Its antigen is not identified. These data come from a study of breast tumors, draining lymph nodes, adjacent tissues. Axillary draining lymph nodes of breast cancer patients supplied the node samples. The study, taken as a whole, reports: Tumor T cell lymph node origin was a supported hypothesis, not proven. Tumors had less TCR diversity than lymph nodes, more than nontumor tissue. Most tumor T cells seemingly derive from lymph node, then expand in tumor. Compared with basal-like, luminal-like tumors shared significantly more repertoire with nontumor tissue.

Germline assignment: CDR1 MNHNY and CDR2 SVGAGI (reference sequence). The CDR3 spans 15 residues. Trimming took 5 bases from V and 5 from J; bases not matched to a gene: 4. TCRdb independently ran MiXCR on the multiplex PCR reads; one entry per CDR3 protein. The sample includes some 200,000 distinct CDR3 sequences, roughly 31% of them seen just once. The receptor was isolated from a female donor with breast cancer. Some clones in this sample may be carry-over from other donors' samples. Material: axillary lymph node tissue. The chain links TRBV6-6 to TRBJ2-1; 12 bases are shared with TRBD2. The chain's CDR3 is CASSPTSGSDNEQFF. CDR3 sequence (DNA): TGTGCCAGCAGTCCGACTAGCGGGAGTGACAATGAGCAGTTCTTC.